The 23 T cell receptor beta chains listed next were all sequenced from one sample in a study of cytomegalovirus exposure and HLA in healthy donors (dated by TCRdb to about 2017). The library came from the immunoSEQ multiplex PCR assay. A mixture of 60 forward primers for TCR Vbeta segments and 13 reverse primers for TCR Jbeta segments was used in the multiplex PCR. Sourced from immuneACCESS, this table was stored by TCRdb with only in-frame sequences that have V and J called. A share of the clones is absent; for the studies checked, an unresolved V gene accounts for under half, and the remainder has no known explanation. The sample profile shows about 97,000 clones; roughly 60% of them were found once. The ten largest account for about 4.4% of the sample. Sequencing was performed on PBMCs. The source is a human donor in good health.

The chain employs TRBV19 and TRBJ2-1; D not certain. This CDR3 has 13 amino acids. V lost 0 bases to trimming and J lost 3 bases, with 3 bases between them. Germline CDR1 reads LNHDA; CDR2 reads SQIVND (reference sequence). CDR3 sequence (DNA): TGTGCCAGTAGTATAGACTTCTACAATGAGCAGTTCTTC. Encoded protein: CASSIDFYNEQFF.

In nucleotides, the CDR3 is TGTGCCAGCAGCTTCCGGGACAGGGAATCGCGAGGCTACACCTTC. As protein: CASSFRDRESRGYTF. The chain carries TRBV11-2 and TRBJ1-2; 9 bases line up with TRBD1. Germline V CDR1 and CDR2: SGHAT, FQNNGV. The CDR3 is 15 residues long. Losses at the gene ends were 3 bases for V and 8 bases for J; bases not matched to a gene: 10.

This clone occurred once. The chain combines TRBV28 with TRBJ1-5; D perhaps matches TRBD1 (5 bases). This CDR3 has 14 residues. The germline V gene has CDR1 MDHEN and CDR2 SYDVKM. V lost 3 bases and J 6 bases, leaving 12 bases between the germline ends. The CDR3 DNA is TGTGCCAGCAGTTTTACAGGATTTGGTCAGCCCCAGCATTTT. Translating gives CASSFTGFGQPQHF. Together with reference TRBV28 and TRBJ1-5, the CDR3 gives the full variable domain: DVKVTQSSRYLVKRTGEKVFLECVQDMDHENMFWYRQDPGLGLRLIYFSYDVKMKEKGDIPEGYSVSREKKERFSLILESASTNQTSMYLCASSFTGFGQPQHFGDGTRLSIL.

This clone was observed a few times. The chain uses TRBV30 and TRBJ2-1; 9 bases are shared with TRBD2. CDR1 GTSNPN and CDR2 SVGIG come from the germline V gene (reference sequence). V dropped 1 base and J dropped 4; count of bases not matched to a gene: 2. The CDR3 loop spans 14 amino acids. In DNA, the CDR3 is TGTGCCTGGAGTGGCGGGAGGGCTTACAATGAGCAGTTCTTC. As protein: CAWSGGRAYNEQFF.

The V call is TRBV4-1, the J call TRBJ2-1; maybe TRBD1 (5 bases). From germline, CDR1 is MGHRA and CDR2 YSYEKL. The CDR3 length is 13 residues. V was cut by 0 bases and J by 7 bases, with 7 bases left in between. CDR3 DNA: TGCGCCAGCAGCCAAGACTCAGGGAATGAGCAGTTCTTC. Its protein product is CASSQDSGNEQFF.

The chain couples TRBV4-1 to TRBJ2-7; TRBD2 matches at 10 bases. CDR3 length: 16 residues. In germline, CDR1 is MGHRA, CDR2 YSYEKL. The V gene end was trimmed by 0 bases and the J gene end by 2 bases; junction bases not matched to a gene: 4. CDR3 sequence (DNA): TGCGCCAGCAGCCAAGATGTAACTAGCGGGGCCTACGAGCAGTACTTC. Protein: CASSQDVTSGAYEQYF.

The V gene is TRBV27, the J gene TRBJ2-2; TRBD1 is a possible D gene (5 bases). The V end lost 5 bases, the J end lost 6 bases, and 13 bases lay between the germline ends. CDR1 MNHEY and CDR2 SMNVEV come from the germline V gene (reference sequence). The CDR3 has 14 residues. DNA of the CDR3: TGTGCCAGCAGTAGAACTGACAGCTCCGGGGAGCTGTTTTTT. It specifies CASSRTDSSGELFF.

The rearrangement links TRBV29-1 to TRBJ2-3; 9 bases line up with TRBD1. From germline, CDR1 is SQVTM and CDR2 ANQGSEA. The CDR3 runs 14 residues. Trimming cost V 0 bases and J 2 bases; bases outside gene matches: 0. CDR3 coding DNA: TGCAGCGTTGAAGAACAGGGGGCCACAGATACGCAGTATTTT. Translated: CSVEEQGATDTQYF.

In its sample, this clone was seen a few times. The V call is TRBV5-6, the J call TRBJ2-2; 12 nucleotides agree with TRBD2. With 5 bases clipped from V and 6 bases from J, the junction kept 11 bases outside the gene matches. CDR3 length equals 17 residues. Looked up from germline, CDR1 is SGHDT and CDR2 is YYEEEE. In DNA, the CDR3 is TGTGCCAGCAGACTACGACCTAGCGGGAGGGTAGCCGGGGAGCTGTTTTTT. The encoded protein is CASRLRPSGRVAGELFF.

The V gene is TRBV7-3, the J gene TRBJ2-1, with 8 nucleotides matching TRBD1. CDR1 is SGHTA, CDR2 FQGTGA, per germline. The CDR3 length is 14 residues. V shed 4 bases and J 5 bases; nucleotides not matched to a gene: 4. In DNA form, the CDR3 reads TGTGCCAGCAGCTCCGGACAGGGCCACAATGAGCAGTTCTTC. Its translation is CASSSGQGHNEQFF.

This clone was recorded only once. DNA of the CDR3: TGTGCCAGCAGCTTAGATCTGCGACACTGTGAAGCTTTCTTT. Amino acids: CASSLDLRHCEAFF. V is TRBV7-9 and J is TRBJ1-1; D unclear. Germline V gives CDR1 SEHNR, CDR2 FQNEAQ (reference sequence). The V end was cut by 1 base, the J end by 7 bases, with 13 bases between. This CDR3 is built from 14 residues. The variable domain in full, completed from reference TRBV7-9 and TRBJ1-1, reads DTGVSQNPRHKITKRGQNVTFRCDPISEHNRLYWYRQTLGQGPEFLTYFQNEAQLEKSRLLSDRFSAERPKGSFSTLEIQRTEQGDSAMYLCASSLDLRHCEAFFGQGTRLTVV.

The CDR3 loop is CASSQVKELGNTIYF. The DNA for the CDR3 is TGCGCCAGCAGCCAAGTAAAGGAGTTAGGAAACACCATATATTTT. The chain carries TRBV4-1 and TRBJ1-3; no firm D call. Trimming stripped 1 base from V and 4 bases from J, with 11 bases between. CDR1 and CDR2 (germline): MGHRA, YSYEKL. CDR3 length: 15 residues.

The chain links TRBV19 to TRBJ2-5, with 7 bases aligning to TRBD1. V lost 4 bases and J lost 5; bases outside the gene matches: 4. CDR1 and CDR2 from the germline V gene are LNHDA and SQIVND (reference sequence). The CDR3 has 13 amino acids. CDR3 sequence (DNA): TGTGCCAGTAGTAAGACAGGGCTGGAGACCCAGTACTTC. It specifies CASSKTGLETQYF.

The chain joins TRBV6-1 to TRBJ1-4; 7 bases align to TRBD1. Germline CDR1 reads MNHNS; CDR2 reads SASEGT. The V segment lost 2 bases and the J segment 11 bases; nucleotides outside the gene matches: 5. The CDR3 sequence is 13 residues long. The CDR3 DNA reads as TGTGCCAGCAGTGAAAGGACAGGAAGTAAACTGTTTTTT. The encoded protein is CASSERTGSKLFF.

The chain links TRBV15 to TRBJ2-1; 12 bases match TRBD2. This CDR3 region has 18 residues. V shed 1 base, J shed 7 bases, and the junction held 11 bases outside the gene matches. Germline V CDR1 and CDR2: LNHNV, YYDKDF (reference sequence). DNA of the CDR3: TGTGCCACCAGCAGAGCACGGAGGGCTAGCGGGAGGGGGAATGAGCAGTTCTTC. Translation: CATSRARRASGRGNEQFF.

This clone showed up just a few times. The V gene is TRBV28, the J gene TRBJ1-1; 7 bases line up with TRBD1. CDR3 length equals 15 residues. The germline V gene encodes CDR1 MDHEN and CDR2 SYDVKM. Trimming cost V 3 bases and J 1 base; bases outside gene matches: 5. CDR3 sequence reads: CASSLGDRKNTEAFF. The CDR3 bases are TGTGCCAGCAGTTTGGGGGACAGAAAGAACACTGAAGCTTTCTTT. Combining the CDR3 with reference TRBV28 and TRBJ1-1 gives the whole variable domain DVKVTQSSRYLVKRTGEKVFLECVQDMDHENMFWYRQDPGLGLRLIYFSYDVKMKEKGDIPEGYSVSREKKERFSLILESASTNQTSMYLCASSLGDRKNTEAFFGQGTRLTVV.

The CDR3 loop reads CAWSVRGHTGNTIYF. Here the CDR3 DNA reads TGTGCCTGGAGTGTCAGGGGTCATACTGGAAACACCATATATTTT. The chain is built from TRBV30 and TRBJ1-3, with D possibly TRBD1 on 6 matching bases. The CDR3 length is 15 residues. The germline V gene encodes CDR1 GTSNPN and CDR2 SVGIG (reference sequence). The V end was cut by 0 bases, the J end by 2 bases, with 11 bases between.

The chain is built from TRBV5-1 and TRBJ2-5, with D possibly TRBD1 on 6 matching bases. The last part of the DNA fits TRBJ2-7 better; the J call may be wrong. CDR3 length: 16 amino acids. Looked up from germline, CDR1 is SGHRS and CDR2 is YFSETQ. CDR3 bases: TGCGCCAGCAGCTTCGGTCACCGGGACACCTCTTACGAGCAGTACTTC. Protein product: CASSFGHRDTSYEQYF.

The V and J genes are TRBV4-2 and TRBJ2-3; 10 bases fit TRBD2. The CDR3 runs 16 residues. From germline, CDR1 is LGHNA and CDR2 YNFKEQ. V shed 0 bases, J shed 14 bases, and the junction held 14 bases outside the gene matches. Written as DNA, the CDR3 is TGTGCCAGCAGCCAAGATCACCGAGCGGGAGGGCCGATACGGTATTTT. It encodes CASSQDHRAGGPIRYF.

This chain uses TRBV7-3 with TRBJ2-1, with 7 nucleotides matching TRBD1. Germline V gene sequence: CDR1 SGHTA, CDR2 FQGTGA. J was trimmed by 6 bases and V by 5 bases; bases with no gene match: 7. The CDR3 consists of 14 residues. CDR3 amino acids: CASSKRTGSNEQFF. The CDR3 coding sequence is TGTGCCAGCAGCAAACGGACAGGAAGCAATGAGCAGTTCTTC.

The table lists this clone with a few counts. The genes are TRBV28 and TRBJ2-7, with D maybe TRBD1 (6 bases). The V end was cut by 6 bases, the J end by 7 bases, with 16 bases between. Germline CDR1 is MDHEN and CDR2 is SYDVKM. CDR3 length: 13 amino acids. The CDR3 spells CASSRRDILEQYF. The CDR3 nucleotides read TGTGCCAGCAGCCGCCGGGACATTTTGGAGCAGTACTTC.

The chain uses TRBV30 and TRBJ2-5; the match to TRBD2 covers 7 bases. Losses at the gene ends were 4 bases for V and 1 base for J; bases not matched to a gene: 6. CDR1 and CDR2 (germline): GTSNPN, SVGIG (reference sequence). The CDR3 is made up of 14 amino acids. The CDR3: CAWTLGGVQETQYF. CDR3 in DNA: TGTGCCTGGACTCTGGGAGGGGTCCAAGAGACCCAGTACTTC.

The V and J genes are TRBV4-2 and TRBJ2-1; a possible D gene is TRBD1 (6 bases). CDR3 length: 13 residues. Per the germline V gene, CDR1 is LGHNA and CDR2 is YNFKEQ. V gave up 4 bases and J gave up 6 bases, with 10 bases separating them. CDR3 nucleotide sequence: TGTGCCAGCAGCCTTACAGGGCCCAATGAGCAGTTCTTC. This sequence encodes CASSLTGPNEQFF.